This TCR beta chain was found in a study of T cells after yellow fever vaccination. The CDR3 runs to 15 residues. Germline lookup yields CDR1 SQVTM and CDR2 ANQGSEA. Trimming removed 7 bases from V and 3 bases from J; junction bases left unmatched: 13. One entry per CDR3 protein results from TCRdb running MiXCR on the 5' RACE reads. Altogether hundreds of thousands of distinct CDR3 sequences are present, around an eighth being singletons, with the ten largest covering under 15%. This TCR was sampled from a man aged 25 to 45 who received the YFV17D yellow fever vaccine. Sequenced here: PBMCs, sampled on the day of the yellow fever booster vaccination. V and J are TRBV29-1 and TRBJ2-7; 9 nucleotides match TRBD1. The CDR3 spells CSALTGTGFHYEQYF. In nucleotides, the CDR3 is TGCAGCGCCTTGACCGGGACAGGGTTTCACTACGAGCAGTACTTC.